This TCR beta chain appears in the sequencing data of a study of blood T cells in healthy people across ages. In the study overall: Template-switching capture recovered about one barcoded beta molecule per two T cells. Study-wide findings and caveats: The study found more naive CD4+ cells and higher diversity in long-lived than aged donors.

A second PCR of about 6 to 12 cycles used a sample-barcoded 5' primer and a J-beta primer mix. Each cDNA molecule was tagged by a template-switch adaptor that had 12 random nucleotides. A single record per CDR3 protein comes from TCRdb applying MiXCR to the 5' RACE reads. The sample lists about 1.5 million distinct CDR3 sequences; about 45% were seen once. Concerning this clonotype itself: Its antigen is as yet unknown.

This CDR3 is 14 amino acids long. Looked up from germline, CDR1 is MNHEY and CDR2 is SMNVEV (reference sequence). V dropped 3 bases and J dropped 4 bases, with 13 bases sitting between them. This sequence originates from a young woman in good health. The rearrangement joins TRBV27 to TRBJ2-7; D uncertain. Sequenced: blood. CDR3 DNA: TGTGCCAGCAGTTTTAGGAGAAGGCGGTACGAGCAGTACTTC. Amino acid sequence: CASSFRRRRYEQYF.